This T cell receptor (beta chain) came from a study of sequential checkpoint blockade in melanoma. The overall study: First-line arms were nivolumab then ipilimumab, or the reverse, randomized 1:1.

Profiled with immunoSEQ multiplex PCR; TCRdb holds only in-frame clones, not every one. This sample yields some 11,000 clones, of which about three quarters are seen a single time; 50% to 70% belongs to the top ten. The sample's treatment: randomized to nivolumab then ipilimumab (arm A) or the reverse (arm B). No patient had prior DNA-damaging chemotherapy. Live CD3+CD8+ CD19− CD56− cells were sorted from PBMCs. Trimming removed 4 bases at V and 4 bases at J, with 10 bases between. This CDR3 has 14 residues. The germline V gene has CDR1 LGHNA and CDR2 YNFKEQ. The source material was CD8+ T cells sorted from blood (inferred from file names), sampled from a patient given nivolumab and ipilimumab in sequence. This receptor was obtained from a human donor with melanoma. The chain combines TRBV4-2 with TRBJ2-2, with a tentative D call TRBD2 (5 bases). CDR3 in DNA: TGTGCCAGCAGCCCACTAGGTCGCACCGGGGAGCTGTTTTTT. It yields the protein CASSPLGRTGELFF.